What follows are 27 T cell receptor beta chains derived from one specimen sequenced in a study of cytomegalovirus exposure and HLA in healthy donors. 60 Vbeta and 13 Jbeta primers were used in PCR. Sequenced by immunoSEQ multiplex PCR; TCRdb stores in-frame clones only, minus some. Among approximately 180,000 clones listed, over 75% were seen once. Sequencing input: PBMCs. All receptors come from a man younger than 30 in good health and CMV-seronegative.

This clone showed up just a few times. The CDR3 region has the DNA TGTGCCAGCAGCTTAGAGAGACGGACTAGCGGGAGGGCCGGTCGTAATGAGCAGTTCTTC. Translation: CASSLERRTSGRAGRNEQFF. The chain recombines TRBV7-8 with TRBJ2-1, with 15 positions matching TRBD2. The V segment lost 1 base and the J segment 7 bases; nucleotides outside the gene matches: 14. The germline V gene has CDR1 SGHVS and CDR2 FQNEAQ. The CDR3 extends over 20 amino acids.

Concerning this clone: A junction end diverges from the germline sequence, so it may reflect a read error. The CDR3 spells CSSSLNSGTRPYEQYF. CDR3 sequence (DNA): TGTTCCAGCAGCTTAAACTCCGGGACTAGACCTTACGAGCAGTACTTC. The chain has TRBV7-9 and TRBJ2-7; the match to TRBD2 covers 8 bases. Germline CDR1 is SEHNR and CDR2 is FQNEAQ (reference sequence). The CDR3 is 16 residues long.

The V gene is TRBV6-1, the J gene TRBJ1-6; D ambiguous. Trimming shortened V by 1 base and J by 9 bases, and 16 bases separated the two germline ends. Germline assignment: CDR1 MNHNS and CDR2 SASEGT. The CDR3 is 16 residues long. The CDR3 spells CASSEGWAVNSSPLHF. The CDR3 DNA follows: TGTGCCAGCAGTGAAGGATGGGCAGTTAATTCTTCACCCCTCCACTTT.

The J gene is TRBJ2-2, the V gene TRBV29-1; D not certain. This CDR3 has 14 amino acids. Trimming took off 4 bases at V and 2 bases at J, with 11 bases between the two ends. Germline values: CDR1 SQVTM, CDR2 ANQGSEA. In nucleotides, the CDR3 is TGCAGCGTTGTTGGCGGTTATAACACCGGGGAGCTGTTTTTT. Translating gives CSVVGGYNTGELFF.

This rearrangement joins TRBV19 to TRBJ2-5; possibly TRBD1 for D (6 bases). Germline V gives CDR1 LNHDA, CDR2 SQIVND (reference sequence). V was trimmed by 7 bases and J by 1 base, leaving 16 bases between them. This CDR3 has 15 residues. The CDR3 DNA is TGTGCCAGTACCAAACAGACAGGATCCCAAGAGACCCAGTACTTC. This gives the protein CASTKQTGSQETQYF. Full variable domain (rest looked up from reference TRBV19 and TRBJ2-5): DGGITQSPKYLFRKEGQNVTLSCEQNLNHDAMYWYRQDPGQGLRLIYYSQIVNDFQKGDIAEGYSVSREKKESFPLTVTSAQKNPTAFYLCASTKQTGSQETQYFGPGTRLLVL.

This rearrangement joins TRBV28 to TRBJ1-6; 7 bases are shared with TRBD1. The CDR3 sequence is 16 residues long. Trimming at V came to 5 bases and at J to 7 bases, leaving 11 bases not matched to a gene. Germline loops: CDR1 MDHEN, CDR2 SYDVKM. This CDR3 reads CASSPGAGGRNSPLHF. In nucleotides, the CDR3 is TGTGCCAGCAGTCCCGGAGCAGGGGGACGGAATTCACCCCTCCACTTT.

The V call is TRBV7-3, the J call TRBJ1-1; D possibly corresponds to TRBD1 (6 bases). The germline gives CDR1 SGHTA, CDR2 FQGTGA. The length of the CDR3 is 14 residues. The germline V and J ends were trimmed by 1 base and 6 bases, with 12 bases remaining between them. This CDR3 reads CASSLRPRGSEAFF. The CDR3 DNA sequence: TGTGCCAGCAGCTTAAGACCCAGGGGCTCTGAAGCTTTCTTT.

This chain joins TRBV10-2 and TRBJ2-7, with 11 bases fitting TRBD1. Germline assignment: CDR1 WSHSY and CDR2 SAAADI. The CDR3 is 12 amino acids. With 8 bases clipped from V and 5 bases from J, the junction kept 2 bases outside the gene matches. The CDR3 region is CASGTGGNEQYF. The CDR3, as DNA: TGCGCCAGCGGGACAGGGGGTAACGAGCAGTACTTC.

With regard to this clone: One end of the junction varies from germline; a read error may be responsible. The chain joins TRBV4-1 to TRBJ2-3; perhaps TRBD2 as D (5 bases). The CDR3 loop spans 16 amino acids. CDR1 is MGHRA, CDR2 YSYEKL, per germline. CDR3 protein: CASSQASGILADTHYF. The CDR3 DNA sequence: TGCGCCAGCAGCCAAGCCTCCGGGATTTTAGCAGATACGCACTATTTT.

The V gene is TRBV27, the J gene TRBJ1-2; TRBD1 aligns across 7 bases. The CDR3 runs 14 residues. V gave up 6 bases and J gave up 4 bases; unmatched junction bases: 8. The V gene's germline CDR1 is MNHEY and CDR2 SMNVEV (reference sequence). Here the CDR3 DNA reads TGTGCCAGCAGCACAGGGGTAGAGGTCTATGGCTACACCTTC. It is translated as CASSTGVEVYGYTF.

The rearrangement links TRBV5-1 to TRBJ1-6; D call uncertain. Per the germline V gene, CDR1 is SGHRS and CDR2 is YFSETQ. The CDR3 runs 14 residues. V lost 1 base to trimming and J lost 5 bases, with 7 bases between them. The CDR3 loop is CASSLYQDNSPLHF. The DNA for the CDR3 is TGCGCCAGCAGCTTGTACCAGGATAATTCACCCCTCCACTTT.

This clone was detected only once. The chain combines TRBV30 with TRBJ2-3; tentatively, D is TRBD2 (6 bases). V lost 0 bases, J lost 3 bases, and 13 bases lay in between. Germline V gene data show CDR1 as GTSNPN and CDR2 as SVGIG (reference sequence). The CDR3 loop spans 15 amino acids. CDR3 residues: CAWSVTAGLTDTQYF. The CDR3 DNA sequence: TGTGCCTGGAGTGTAACGGCGGGATTGACAGATACGCAGTATTTT.

This chain connects TRBV29-1 to TRBJ2-7; TRBD2 is a possible D gene (6 bases). The V gene's germline CDR1 is SQVTM and CDR2 ANQGSEA. V shed 4 bases and J shed 3 bases, with 19 bases lying between them. The CDR3 loop spans 15 amino acids. In DNA form, the CDR3 reads TGCAGCGTTGTTCTACCGATGGCGGGGCACTACGAGCAGTACTTC. Translated, it gives CSVVLPMAGHYEQYF.

V and J are TRBV18 and TRBJ2-4, with TRBD2 identical over 9 bases. The CDR3 length is 16 residues. Germline V gene sequence: CDR1 KGHSH, CDR2 LQKENI. The J segment lost 3 bases and the V segment lost 6 bases, leaving 9 bases of the junction unmatched. The CDR3 is CASSITAGGSKNIQYF. CDR3 DNA: TGTGCCAGCTCCATCACAGCGGGGGGCAGCAAAAACATTCAGTACTTC.

The chain recombines TRBV6-1 with TRBJ2-7, with D perhaps TRBD2 (6 bases). The V end lost 2 bases, the J end lost 4 bases, and 12 bases lay between the germline ends. Germline V CDR1 and CDR2: MNHNS, SASEGT. This CDR3 has 14 amino acids. CDR3 protein: CASSETRGIYEQYF. Written as DNA, the CDR3 is TGTGCCAGCAGTGAAACCCGGGGGATTTACGAGCAGTACTTC.

The rearrangement joins TRBV6-6 to TRBJ1-6; D is possibly TRBD1 (6 bases). There are 15 residues in the CDR3. V lost 0 bases to trimming and J lost 6 bases, with 9 bases between them. The germline V gene encodes CDR1 MNHNY and CDR2 SVGAGI (reference sequence). The CDR3 sequence is CASSYSTGVNSPLHF. CDR3 coding DNA: TGTGCCAGCAGTTACTCGACAGGTGTTAATTCACCCCTCCACTTT.

The CDR3 DNA follows: TGTGCCAGCAGCCCCGACCGGGACAGCGTCTTAGTCGACGGGGAGCTGTTTTTT. As protein: CASSPDRDSVLVDGELFF. This chain connects TRBV7-6 to TRBJ2-2; 7 nucleotides align to TRBD1. The junction had 19 bases not matched to a gene; V was cut back by 5 bases and J by 7 bases. The CDR3 is made up of 18 amino acids. From germline, CDR1 is SGHVS and CDR2 FNYEAQ.

The chain couples TRBV11-2 to TRBJ1-3; TRBD1 matches 12 bases. CDR3 length equals 17 residues. Unmatched junction bases numbered 9, after V lost 5 bases and J lost 4 bases. Germline-derived CDR1 and CDR2 are SGHAT and FQNNGV. For the CDR3, the DNA is TGTGCCAGCAGCCCGGGGACAGGGGGCGAATTCGGAAACACCATATATTTT. This codes for CASSPGTGGEFGNTIYF.

The chain carries TRBV28 and TRBJ1-1; perhaps TRBD1 as D (5 bases). Trimming cost V 3 bases and J 5 bases, with 10 bases left between them. Germline CDR1 and CDR2: MDHEN and SYDVKM. There are 13 residues in the CDR3. This CDR3 reads CASSFSGGTEAFF. The CDR3 DNA is TGTGCCAGCAGTTTTTCGGGGGGAACTGAAGCTTTCTTT. The full variable domain, completed using reference TRBV28 and TRBJ1-1, is DVKVTQSSRYLVKRTGEKVFLECVQDMDHENMFWYRQDPGLGLRLIYFSYDVKMKEKGDIPEGYSVSREKKERFSLILESASTNQTSMYLCASSFSGGTEAFFGQGTRLTVV.

The V call is TRBV13, the J call TRBJ2-2; 8 nucleotides align to TRBD1. The germline CDR1 and CDR2 sequences are PRHDT and FYEKMQ (reference sequence). The CDR3 spans 15 residues. Trimming took 5 bases from V and 6 from J; bases not matched to a gene: 8. The CDR3 reads CASSHQQGVAGELFF. Written as DNA, the CDR3 is TGTGCCAGCAGCCACCAACAGGGGGTCGCCGGGGAGCTGTTTTTT.

The chain couples TRBV6-5 to TRBJ2-1, with 12 bases matching TRBD2. V lost 5 bases to trimming and J lost 16 bases; unmatched junction nucleotides: 6. Germline V gene lookup returns CDR1 MNHEY and CDR2 SVGAGI. The CDR3 consists of 12 residues. The CDR3 loop reads CASSLAGGPFFF. CDR3 sequence (DNA): TGTGCCAGCAGTCTAGCGGGAGGGCCCTTTTTCTTC.

The rearrangement links TRBV9 to TRBJ1-1; a possible D gene is TRBD1 (5 bases). V gave up 1 base and J gave up 4 bases, with 17 bases separating them. CDR1 and CDR2 (germline): SGDLS, YYNGEE. The CDR3 length is 16 residues. CDR3 nucleotide sequence: TGTGCCAGCAGCGTAACCTCTGGGGGGTTGGGCACTGAAGCTTTCTTT. Protein product: CASSVTSGGLGTEAFF. Complete variable domain (other parts from reference TRBV9 and TRBJ1-1): DSGVTQTPKHLITATGQRVTLRCSPRSGDLSVYWYQQSLDQGLQFLIQYYNGEERAKGNILERFSAQQFPDLHSELNLSSLELGDSALYFCASSVTSGGLGTEAFFGQGTRLTVV.

Only a few counts were recorded for this clone. V gene TRBV19 combines with J gene TRBJ2-1, with 10 bases lining up with TRBD2. Looked up from germline, CDR1 is LNHDA and CDR2 is SQIVND (reference sequence). V was pared by 6 bases and J by 2 bases, with 4 bases of the junction left unmatched. The CDR3 is 15 amino acids. This chain's CDR3 is CASSDGLAAYNEQFF. CDR3 coding DNA: TGTGCCAGTAGCGACGGACTAGCGGCCTACAATGAGCAGTTCTTC.

The chain uses TRBV5-4 and TRBJ2-3, with TRBD2 matching over 8 bases. The CDR3 runs to 17 residues. V trimming: 0 bases; J trimming: 2 bases; junction bases outside the gene matches: 8. CDR1 and CDR2 (germline): SGHNT, YYREEE (reference sequence). CDR3 residues: CASSLGGTSGYTDTQYF. CDR3 DNA sequence: TGTGCCAGCAGCTTGGGGGGTACTAGCGGCTACACAGATACGCAGTATTTT.

J is TRBJ2-1 and V is TRBV9, with TRBD2 identical over 9 bases. This CDR3 has 16 residues. From germline, CDR1 is SGDLS and CDR2 YYNGEE. J lost 4 bases, V lost 3 bases, and 8 bases had no gene match. The CDR3 DNA is TGTGCCAGCAGCGCTGGGGGACTAGCCCGGTACAATGAGCAGTTCTTC. It translates to CASSAGGLARYNEQFF.

The chain combines TRBV6-5 with TRBJ2-5, with D possibly TRBD2 on 5 matching bases. V was cut by 0 bases and J by 2 bases, with 7 bases left in between. Germline CDR1 is MNHEY and CDR2 is SVGAGI. The CDR3 covers 14 residues. CDR3 sequence reads: CASSYSKRQETQYF. The CDR3 region has the DNA TGTGCCAGCAGTTACTCGAAGCGGCAAGAGACCCAGTACTTC.

The V and J genes are TRBV18 and TRBJ1-1, with 7 bases fitting TRBD1. Germline CDR1 and CDR2: KGHSH and LQKENI. This CDR3 contains 15 residues. V shed 2 bases and J 2 bases; nucleotides not matched to a gene: 5. CDR3 amino acids: CASSPGQVGNTEAFF. The CDR3 nucleotides are TGTGCCAGCTCACCAGGACAGGTGGGAAACACTGAAGCTTTCTTT.